The 8 T cell receptor beta chains listed next were all sequenced from one sample in a study of cytomegalovirus exposure and HLA in healthy donors. Researchers ran the PCR with 60 Vbeta and 13 Jbeta primers. Clones were sequenced by immunoSEQ multiplex PCR, and TCRdb holds only the in-frame ones, with some missing. The table records fewer than 200,000 clones, roughly 87% of them present only once. Source material: PBMCs. The origin of the receptors is a girl less than two years old in good health and CMV-seronegative.

The genes are TRBV10-1 and TRBJ2-3, with 11 nucleotides matching TRBD2. Germline lookup yields CDR1 WNHNN and CDR2 SYGVQD (reference sequence). This CDR3 contains 15 residues. Trimming removed 6 bases from V and 5 bases from J; junction bases left unmatched: 7. This CDR3 is CASSGSGGAGDTQYF. DNA for the CDR3: TGCGCCAGCAGCGGTAGCGGGGGGGCCGGAGATACGCAGTATTTT.

V usage is TRBV7-2 and J usage is TRBJ2-1; 8 bases match TRBD1. The CDR3 is 15 amino acids. The junction had 5 bases not matched to a gene; V was cut back by 1 base and J by 6 bases. Germline loops: CDR1 SGHTA, CDR2 FQGNSA. CDR3 DNA sequence: TGTGCCAGCAGCTTAGGTCGGACAGGGTTCAATGAGCAGTTCTTC. Protein product: CASSLGRTGFNEQFF.

The chain joins TRBV6-5 to TRBJ2-1, with D perhaps matching TRBD2 (6 bases). Germline-derived CDR1 and CDR2 are MNHEY and SVGAGI. The length of the CDR3 is 15 residues. Between the trimmed V and J ends, which lost 6 bases and 3 bases, there was a span of 15 bases. DNA for the CDR3: TGTGCCAGCAGCCGACCTGGGCGGGACTACAATGAGCAGTTCTTC. Translation: CASSRPGRDYNEQFF.

This sequence joins TRBV30 and TRBJ2-3; 7 bases match TRBD1. V gave up 1 base and J gave up 1 base; unmatched junction bases: 8. Germline-derived CDR1 and CDR2 are GTSNPN and SVGIG (reference sequence). There are 16 residues in the CDR3. CDR3 in amino acids: CAWSDLRDSGTDTQYF. As DNA, the CDR3 is TGTGCCTGGAGTGACCTCCGGGACAGCGGCACAGATACGCAGTATTTT.

The chain joins TRBV7-9 to TRBJ1-1; D remains unclear. Looked up from germline, CDR1 is SEHNR and CDR2 is FQNEAQ (reference sequence). The CDR3 contains 13 residues. Between the trimmed V and J ends, which lost 6 bases and 4 bases, there was a span of 12 bases. CDR3 nucleotide sequence: TGTGCCAGCAGGCAGTCGCCCATCACTGAAGCTTTCTTT. Translation: CASRQSPITEAFF.

V gene TRBV2 combines with J gene TRBJ1-3; perhaps TRBD1 as D (5 bases). In germline, CDR1 is SNHLY, CDR2 FYNNEI. The CDR3 is 14 amino acids. V lost 6 bases, J lost 1 base, and 10 bases lay in between. The CDR3 here is CASRSGRSGNTIYF. CDR3 in DNA: TGTGCCAGCAGGTCAGGGAGGTCTGGAAACACCATATATTTT.

V is TRBV27 and J is TRBJ2-3; 9 nucleotides match TRBD2. This CDR3 contains 15 residues. CDR1 is MNHEY and CDR2 is SMNVEV in the germline V gene (reference sequence). V shed 8 bases and J 2 bases; nucleotides not matched to a gene: 8. CDR3 coding DNA: TGTGCCAGCCGGACCCTAGCGGGGAACACAGATACGCAGTATTTT. It codes for CASRTLAGNTDTQYF.

The chain recombines TRBV5-1 with TRBJ1-3; D is uncertain. Germline values: CDR1 SGHRS, CDR2 YFSETQ. This CDR3 contains 14 residues. V was cut by 1 base and J by 0 bases, with 5 bases left in between. The CDR3 region is CASSLTNSGNTIYF. DNA of the CDR3: TGCGCCAGCAGCTTGACAAACTCTGGAAACACCATATATTTT.